Given below is one T cell receptor beta chain in context. Each TRB cDNA library was prepared by 5' RACE (with UMI labels). For each CDR3 protein, TCRdb gives one entry from its re-call of the 5' RACE reads, without DNA. The sample data list about 58,000 distinct CDR3 sequences. This specimen belongs to a study of CXCR3-negative and CXCR3-positive naive CD8 T cells. Germline CDR1 is SGHTA and CDR2 is FQGTGA. This CDR3 contains 14 residues. The chain couples TRBV7-3 to TRBJ1-1; the TCRdb call, TRBD1, lacks DNA for checking. The receptor was derived from a human donor in good health. Some clones in this sample may be carry-over from other donors' samples. The sample consisted of naive CXCR3- CD8+ T cells from blood. Subset described: CD45RO-CCR7+CD27+CD95- naive CD8+ T cells lacking CXCR3 (TNR3-). CDR3 loop: CASSPWGGGTEAFF. The full variable domain, rest sourced from reference TRBV7-3 and TRBJ1-1, is GAGVSQTPSNKVTEKGKYVELRCDPISGHTALYWYRQSLGQGPEFLIYFQGTGAADDSGLPNDRFFAVRPEGSVSTLKIQRTERGDSAVYLCASSPWGGGTEAFFGQGTRLTVV.